Listed below are T cell receptor beta chains from one sample, sequenced in a study of blood T cell repertoires in COVID-19. Assay used: immunoSEQ multiplex PCR; TCRdb lists only in-frame clones, some missing. The table has approximately 170,000 clones, approximately 85% seen once. Sequenced sample: peripheral blood. Receptors were obtained from a woman older than 75 with COVID-19, enrolled during active disease. CDR3s include the opening cysteine and the closing phenylalanine or tryptophan. Each record gives: V gene, D gene, clone size, J gene, CDR3 DNA, CDR3 protein. D genes are given only for firm matches. Clone size is not always given. Where it is, it says once, few, many or a class for expanded clones.

>TRBV11-3|TRBD2|few|TRBJ2-1
TGTGCCAGCAGCTTAGATGGGACTAGCGCCAATGAGCAGTTCTTC
CASSLDGTSANEQFF
>TRBV28|.|.|TRBJ1-2
TGTGCCAGCAGTTCGGGACAACCCTATGGCTACACCTTC
CASSSGQPYGYTF
>TRBV2|TRBD1|few|TRBJ2-2
TGTGCCAGCAGCCGGACAGGGGGCCTCGGGGAGCTGTTTTTT
CASSRTGGLGELFF
>TRBV4-1|.|.|TRBJ2-2
TGCGCCAGCAGCCAAGGGTGGTCGGGAGTCACCGGGGAGCTGTTTTTT
CASSQGWSGVTGELFF
>TRBV27|TRBD2|.|TRBJ2-7
TGTGCCAGCAGTCCCCGACTAGCGGGAACCTACGAGCAGTACTTC
CASSPRLAGTYEQYF
>TRBV15|TRBD1|.|TRBJ1-4
TGTGCCACCAGCAGAGATTTTATGGACAGGGTGGGTGAAAAACTGTTTTTT
CATSRDFMDRVGEKLFF
>TRBV12-5|.|.|TRBJ1-2
TGTGCTAGTGGTCCTACCGGGAAAAACTATGGCTACACCTTC
CASGPTGKNYGYTF
>TRBV2|TRBD1|.|TRBJ2-7
TGTGCCAGCAGGGGTCAGGGGGTCTCCTACGAGCAGTACTTC
CASRGQGVSYEQYF
>TRBV5-1|.|.|TRBJ2-2
TGCGCCAGCAGCGTTTTAAGACAGCCCGGGGAGCTGTTTTTT
CASSVLRQPGELFF
>TRBV7-2|.|.|TRBJ1-3
TGTGCCAGCAGCTTAGCGACATACAGGGTGGTCTCTGGAAACACCATATATTTT
CASSLATYRVVSGNTIYF
>TRBV2|.|.|TRBJ2-6
TGTGCCAGCAGGGCCAGCTCTGGGGCCAACGTCCTGACTTTC
CASRASSGANVLTF
>TRBV7-9|.|.|TRBJ1-2
TGTGCCACCAGAGGGGATAACTATGGCTACACCTTC
CATRGDNYGYTF
>TRBV29-1|TRBD2|once|TRBJ2-5
TGCAGCGGTGCGGGGGGGCCAGAGACCCAGTACTTC
CSGAGGPETQYF
>TRBV21-1|.|.|TRBJ1-4
TGTGCCAGCAGCCCCCCCCGGACAGAGAGAATACCAACTAATGAAAAACTGTTTTTT
CASSPPRTERIPTNEKLFF
>TRBV3-1/TRBV3-2|.|once|TRBJ1-4
TGTGCCAGCAGCCCCCCGGGGGGGAGTGAAAAACTGTTTTTT
CASSPPGGSEKLFF
>TRBV2|TRBD2|once|TRBJ2-7
TGTGCCAGCATTAGCGGGGGGGCCAGCTACGAGCAGTACTTC
CASISGGASYEQYF
>TRBV7-6|TRBD2|.|TRBJ2-1
TGTGCCAGCAGATCCATAGGGGCCAAAGGCGGGGGGCCTACCTACAATGAGCAGTTCTTC
CASRSIGAKGGGPTYNEQFF
>TRBV11-3|TRBD1|.|TRBJ1-1
TGTGCCAGCACCAATCAGGGGGGCAGGCGCGGGACTGAAGCTTTCTTT
CASTNQGGRRGTEAFF
>TRBV10-2|.|.|TRBJ1-6
TGCGCCAGCAAAGAGAGTCGAAGTTCACCCCTCCACTTT
CASKESRSSPLHF
>TRBV15|.|.|TRBJ1-4
TGTGCCACCAGCCGTGACCCGCGGGGGGATGAAAAACTGTTTTTT
CATSRDPRGDEKLFF
>TRBV18|TRBD1|.|TRBJ1-5
TGTGCCAGCTCAGCGACGACAGGGGCGGTCCAGCCCCAGCATTTT
CASSATTGAVQPQHF
>TRBV4-2|.|.|TRBJ1-2
TGTGCCAGCAGCCAAGAACTAGGTGTCAGAGGGTATGGCTACACCTTC
CASSQELGVRGYGYTF
>TRBV6-1|.|.|TRBJ1-2
TGTGCCAGCAGTGAAGTACAGGGTTTAATTGGCTACACCTTC
CASSEVQGLIGYTF
>TRBV7-6|TRBD2|.|TRBJ2-2
TGTGCCAGCAGCTTAGTGCTAGCGGGAGATGGCACCGGGGAGCTGTTTTTT
CASSLVLAGDGTGELFF
>TRBV19|.|.|TRBJ2-1
TGTGCCAGTAGCGGACAGGCGGGGTACAATGAGCAGTTCTTC
CASSGQAGYNEQFF
>TRBV18|TRBD2|.|TRBJ2-3
TGTGCCAGCTCACCAGGACTAGCGGGAGGCACAGATACGCAGTATTTT
CASSPGLAGGTDTQYF
>TRBV19|.|once|TRBJ1-3
TGTGCCAGTAGTGTGAACCGGGACACCTACTCTGGAAACACCATATATTTT
CASSVNRDTYSGNTIYF
>TRBV11-1|.|.|TRBJ2-1
TGTGCCAGCAGCTTAGCCCTGCTACATGAGCAGTTCTTC
CASSLALLHEQFF
>TRBV27|TRBD2|.|TRBJ2-7
TGTGCCAGCACTAATAGCGGGGCTTCCTACGAGCAGTACTTC
CASTNSGASYEQYF
>TRBV7-3|.|.|TRBJ2-2
TGTGCCAGCAGCTTATTGGGCTCCCCGAACACCGGGGAGCTGTTTTTT
CASSLLGSPNTGELFF
>TRBV6-5|TRBD1|.|TRBJ1-5
TGTGCCAGCAGAGGACAGGTGAGCAATCAGCCCCAGCATTTT
CASRGQVSNQPQHF
>TRBV18|TRBD1|.|TRBJ1-5
TGTGCCAGCTCATTCCGGAGACAGGGCCAAACCGGGGGTCAGCCCCAGCATTTT
CASSFRRQGQTGGQPQHF
>TRBV5-4|.|.|TRBJ2-7
TGTGCCAGCAGCTTGAACTTCCTAAACGAGCAGTACTTC
CASSLNFLNEQYF
>TRBV6-5|.|.|TRBJ2-2
TGTGCCAGCAGGGAGGCCGGCTCTAACACCGGGGAGCTGTTTTTT
CASREAGSNTGELFF
>TRBV19|TRBD2|.|TRBJ2-1
TGTGCCAGTAGTATTTCCGGGAGGAGCTACAATGAGCAGTTCTTC
CASSISGRSYNEQFF
>TRBV19|TRBD1|.|TRBJ1-2
TGTGCCAGTAGTATACCCGGGACAGCGATCGACTATGGCTACACCTTC
CASSIPGTAIDYGYTF
>TRBV29-1|.|.|TRBJ2-1
TGCAGTGACAGTGGGGTGGAGTTCTTC
CSDSGVEFF
>TRBV30|.|.|TRBJ2-5
TGTGCCTGGGGGCGGGGTGGGGGTGGGGTAGAGACCCAGTACTTC
CAWGRGGGGVETQYF
>TRBV5-1|.|.|TRBJ2-7
TGCGCCAGCAGCCCGCTGGCACTGGGAGTTACCCACGAGCAGTACTTC
CASSPLALGVTHEQYF
>TRBV19|TRBD1|.|TRBJ2-7
TGTGCCAGTAGCCTACCCGGACAGGGGGCAGGGGAGCAGTACTTC
CASSLPGQGAGEQYF
>TRBV4-3|.|.|TRBJ2-2
TGCGCCAGCAGCCTCGAAACATTCCCTGAACACACCGGGGAGCTGTTTTTT
CASSLETFPEHTGELFF
>TRBV28|.|once|TRBJ1-5
TGTGCCGTCCGTCGGGGGGCCGACCAGCCCCAGCATTTT
CAVRRGADQPQHF